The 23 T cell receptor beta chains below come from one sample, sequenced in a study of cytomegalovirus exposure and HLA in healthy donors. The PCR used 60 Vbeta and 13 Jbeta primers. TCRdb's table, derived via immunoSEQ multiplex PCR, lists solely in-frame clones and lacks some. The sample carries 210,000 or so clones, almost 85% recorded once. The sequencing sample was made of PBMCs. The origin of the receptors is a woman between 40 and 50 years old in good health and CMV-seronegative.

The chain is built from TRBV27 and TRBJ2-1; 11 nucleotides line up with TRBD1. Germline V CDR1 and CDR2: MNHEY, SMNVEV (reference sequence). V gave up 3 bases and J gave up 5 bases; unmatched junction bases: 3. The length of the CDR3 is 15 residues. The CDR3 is CASSLGTGGDNEQFF. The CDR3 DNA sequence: TGTGCCAGCAGTTTGGGGACAGGGGGGGACAATGAGCAGTTCTTC.

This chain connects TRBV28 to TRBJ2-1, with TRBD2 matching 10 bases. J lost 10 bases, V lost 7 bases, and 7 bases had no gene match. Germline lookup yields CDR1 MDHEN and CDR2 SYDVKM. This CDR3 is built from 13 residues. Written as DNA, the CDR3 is TGTGCCAGCACAGAGCGGGGGGGCCTGGAGCAGTTCTTC. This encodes CASTERGGLEQFF.

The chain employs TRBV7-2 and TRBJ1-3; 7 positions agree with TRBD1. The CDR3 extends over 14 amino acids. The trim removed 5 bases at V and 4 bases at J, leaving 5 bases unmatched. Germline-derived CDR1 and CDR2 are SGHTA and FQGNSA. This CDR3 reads CASSPGQVGNTIYF. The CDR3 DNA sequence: TGTGCCAGCAGCCCAGGACAGGTCGGAAACACCATATATTTT. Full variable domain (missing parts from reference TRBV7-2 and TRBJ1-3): GAGVSQSPSNKVTEKGKDVELRCDPISGHTALYWYRQSLGQGLEFLIYFQGNSAPDKSGLPSDRFSAERTGGSVSTLTIQRTQQEDSAVYLCASSPGQVGNTIYFGEGSWLTVV.

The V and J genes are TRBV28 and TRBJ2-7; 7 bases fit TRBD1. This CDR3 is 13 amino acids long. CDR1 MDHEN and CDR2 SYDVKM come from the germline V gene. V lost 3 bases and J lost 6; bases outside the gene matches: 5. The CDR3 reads CASSLFTGVEQYF. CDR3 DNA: TGTGCCAGCAGTTTGTTCACAGGGGTCGAGCAGTACTTC.

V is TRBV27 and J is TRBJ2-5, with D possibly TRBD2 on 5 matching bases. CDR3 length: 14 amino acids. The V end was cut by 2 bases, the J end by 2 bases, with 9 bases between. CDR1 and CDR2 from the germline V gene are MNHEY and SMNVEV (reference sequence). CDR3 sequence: CASSLKGGQETQYF. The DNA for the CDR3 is TGTGCCAGCAGTTTAAAGGGCGGGCAAGAGACCCAGTACTTC.

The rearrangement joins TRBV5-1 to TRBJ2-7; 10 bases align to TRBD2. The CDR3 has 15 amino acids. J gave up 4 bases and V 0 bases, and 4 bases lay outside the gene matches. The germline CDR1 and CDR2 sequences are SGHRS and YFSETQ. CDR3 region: CASSLGTSGGYEQYF. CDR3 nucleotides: TGCGCCAGCAGCTTGGGGACTAGCGGAGGATACGAGCAGTACTTC.

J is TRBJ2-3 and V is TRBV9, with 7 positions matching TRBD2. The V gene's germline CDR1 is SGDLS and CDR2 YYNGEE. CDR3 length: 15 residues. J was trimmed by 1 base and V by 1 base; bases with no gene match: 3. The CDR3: CASSVWGGGTDTQYF. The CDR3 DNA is TGTGCCAGCAGCGTATGGGGGGGAGGCACAGATACGCAGTATTTT.

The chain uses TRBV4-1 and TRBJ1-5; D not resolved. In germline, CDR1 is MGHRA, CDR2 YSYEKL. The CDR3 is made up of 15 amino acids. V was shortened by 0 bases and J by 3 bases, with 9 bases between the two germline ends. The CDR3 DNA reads TGCGCCAGCAGCCAAGATGCAGGCCACAATCAGCCCCAGCATTTT. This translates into CASSQDAGHNQPQHF.

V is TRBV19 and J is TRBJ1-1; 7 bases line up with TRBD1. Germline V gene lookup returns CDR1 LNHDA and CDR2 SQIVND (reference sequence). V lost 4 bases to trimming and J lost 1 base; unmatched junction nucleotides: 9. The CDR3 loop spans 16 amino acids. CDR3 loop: CASSTLTGAGNTEAFF. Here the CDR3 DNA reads TGTGCCAGTAGTACCCTCACAGGGGCGGGGAACACTGAAGCTTTCTTT.

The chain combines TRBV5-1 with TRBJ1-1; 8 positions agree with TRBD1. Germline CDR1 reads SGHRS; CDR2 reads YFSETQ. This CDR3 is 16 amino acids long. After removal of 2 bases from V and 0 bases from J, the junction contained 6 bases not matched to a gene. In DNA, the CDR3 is TGCGCCAGCAGCTTAACAGGGGGACTGGTGAACACTGAAGCTTTCTTT. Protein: CASSLTGGLVNTEAFF.

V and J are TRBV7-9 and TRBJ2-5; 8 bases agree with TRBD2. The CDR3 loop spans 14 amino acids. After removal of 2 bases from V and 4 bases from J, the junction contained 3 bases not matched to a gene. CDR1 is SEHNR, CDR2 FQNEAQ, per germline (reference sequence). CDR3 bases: TGTGCCAGCAGCTTATATCTAGCGGGAGAGACCCAGTACTTC. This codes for CASSLYLAGETQYF.

DNA of the CDR3: TGTGCCATCAGTGAGGTGGGAGTGGGCACAGATACGCAGTATTTT. It is translated as CAISEVGVGTDTQYF. V gene TRBV10-3 combines with J gene TRBJ2-3; TRBD2 might be the D (5 bases). The CDR3 loop spans 15 amino acids. The V end lost 2 bases, the J end lost 1 base, and 10 bases lay between the germline ends. CDR1 and CDR2 from the germline V gene are ENHRY and SYGVKD.

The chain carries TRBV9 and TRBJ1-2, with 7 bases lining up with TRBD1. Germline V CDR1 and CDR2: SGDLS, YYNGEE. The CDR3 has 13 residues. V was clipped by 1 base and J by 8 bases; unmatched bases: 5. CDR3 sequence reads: CASSVTGEGGYTF. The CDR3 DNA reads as TGTGCCAGCAGCGTAACAGGGGAAGGGGGCTACACCTTC.

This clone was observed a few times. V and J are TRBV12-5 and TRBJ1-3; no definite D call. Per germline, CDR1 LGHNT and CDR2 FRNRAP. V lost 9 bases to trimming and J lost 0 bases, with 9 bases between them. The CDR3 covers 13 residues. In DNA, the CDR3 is TGTGCTAGCACCGACACCTCTGGAAACACCATATATTTT. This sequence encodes CASTDTSGNTIYF.

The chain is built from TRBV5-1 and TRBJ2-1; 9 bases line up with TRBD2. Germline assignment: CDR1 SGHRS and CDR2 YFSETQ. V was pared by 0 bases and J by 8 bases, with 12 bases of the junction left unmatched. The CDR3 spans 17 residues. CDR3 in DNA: TGCGCCAGCAGCTTGGCCCCTGCGGGGGGGCTATCCCATGAGCAGTTCTTC. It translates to CASSLAPAGGLSHEQFF.

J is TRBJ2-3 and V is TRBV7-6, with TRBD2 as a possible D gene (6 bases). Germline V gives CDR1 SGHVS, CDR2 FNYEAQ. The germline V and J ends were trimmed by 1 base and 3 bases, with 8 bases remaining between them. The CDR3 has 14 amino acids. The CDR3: CASSLGGRTDTQYF. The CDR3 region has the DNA TGTGCCAGCAGCTTAGGGGGGAGGACAGATACGCAGTATTTT.

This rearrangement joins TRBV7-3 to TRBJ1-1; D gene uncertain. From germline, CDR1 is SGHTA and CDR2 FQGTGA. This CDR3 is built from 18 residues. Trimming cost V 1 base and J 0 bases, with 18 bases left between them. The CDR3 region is CASSLREINLLMNTEAFF. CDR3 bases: TGTGCCAGCAGCTTAAGAGAGATAAATCTCCTCATGAACACTGAAGCTTTCTTT. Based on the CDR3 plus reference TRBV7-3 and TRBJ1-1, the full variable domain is GAGVSQTPSNKVTEKGKYVELRCDPISGHTALYWYRQSLGQGPEFLIYFQGTGAADDSGLPNDRFFAVRPEGSVSTLKIQRTERGDSAVYLCASSLREINLLMNTEAFFGQGTRLTVV.

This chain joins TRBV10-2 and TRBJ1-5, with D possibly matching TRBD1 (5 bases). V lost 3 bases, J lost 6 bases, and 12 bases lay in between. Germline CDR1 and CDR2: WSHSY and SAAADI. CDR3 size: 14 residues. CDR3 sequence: CASSDGGGGQPQHF. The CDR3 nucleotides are TGCGCCAGCAGTGACGGGGGTGGGGGTCAGCCCCAGCATTTT.

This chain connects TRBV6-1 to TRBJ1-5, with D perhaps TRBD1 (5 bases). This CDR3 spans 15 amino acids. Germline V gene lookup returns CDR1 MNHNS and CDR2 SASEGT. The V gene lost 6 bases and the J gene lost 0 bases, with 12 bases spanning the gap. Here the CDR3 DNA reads TGTGCCAGCAGACGGGGGGGGTTTAGCAATCAGCCCCAGCATTTT. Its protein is CASRRGGFSNQPQHF.

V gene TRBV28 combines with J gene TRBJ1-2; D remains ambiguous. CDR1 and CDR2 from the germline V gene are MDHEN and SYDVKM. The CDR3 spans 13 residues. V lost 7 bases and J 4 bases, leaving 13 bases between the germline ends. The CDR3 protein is CASNSLVIYGYTF. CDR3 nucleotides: TGTGCCAGCAATTCCCTAGTCATCTATGGCTACACCTTC.

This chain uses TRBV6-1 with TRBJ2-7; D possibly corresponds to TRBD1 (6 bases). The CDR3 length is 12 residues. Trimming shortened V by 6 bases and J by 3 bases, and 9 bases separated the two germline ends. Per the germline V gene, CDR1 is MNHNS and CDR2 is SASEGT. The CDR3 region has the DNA TGTGCCAGCAGGGACAGCGGCTACGAGCAGTACTTC. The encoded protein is CASRDSGYEQYF.

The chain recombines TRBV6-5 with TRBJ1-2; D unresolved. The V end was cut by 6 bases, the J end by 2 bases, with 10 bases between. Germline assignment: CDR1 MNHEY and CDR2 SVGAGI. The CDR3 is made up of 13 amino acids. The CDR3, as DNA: TGTGCCAGCAGGCCGAGTGCAAACTATGGCTACACCTTC. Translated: CASRPSANYGYTF.

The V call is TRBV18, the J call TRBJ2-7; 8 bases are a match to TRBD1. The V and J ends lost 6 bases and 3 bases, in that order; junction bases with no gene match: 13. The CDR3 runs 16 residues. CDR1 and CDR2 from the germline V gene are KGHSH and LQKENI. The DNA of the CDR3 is TGTGCCAGCTCTGCTGCCCAGGGGGCGAAAAGCTACGAGCAGTACTTC. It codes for CASSAAQGAKSYEQYF.